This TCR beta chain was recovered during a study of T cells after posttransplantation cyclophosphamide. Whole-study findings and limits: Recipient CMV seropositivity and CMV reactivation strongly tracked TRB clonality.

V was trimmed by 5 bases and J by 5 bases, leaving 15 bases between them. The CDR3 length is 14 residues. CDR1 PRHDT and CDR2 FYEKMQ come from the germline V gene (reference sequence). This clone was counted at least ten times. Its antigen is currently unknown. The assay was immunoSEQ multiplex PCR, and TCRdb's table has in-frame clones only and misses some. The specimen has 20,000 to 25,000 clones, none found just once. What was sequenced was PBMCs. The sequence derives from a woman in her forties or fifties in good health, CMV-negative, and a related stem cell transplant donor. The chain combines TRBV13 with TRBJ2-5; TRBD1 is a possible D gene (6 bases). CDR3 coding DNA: TGTGCCAGCAGCACTTTAACAGGGATCGAGACCCAGTACTTC. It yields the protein CASSTLTGIETQYF.